The clone carrying this T cell receptor (beta chain) was counted at least ten times. Antigen unknown. The CDR3 is 14 amino acids. The ends were cut back, 5 bases at V and 5 bases at J, with 16 bases in the middle. The germline CDR1 and CDR2 sequences are SGHVS and FQNEAQ. Sequencing was performed with immunoSEQ multiplex PCR; in TCRdb, only in-frame clones are kept and a portion is missing. The sample has some 100,000 clones, almost 75% seen once. The data stem from a study of CD8 T cell repertoires and HIV-1 epitope variants. Whole-study context: T cells were stimulated with Twenty-five Gag and Nef peptides separately. Control wells had CMV/EBV/flu peptides, negative Ebola AY9, or no peptide.

Study findings and constraints: The TAALDMSHF plasma variant had no responses, unlike KF9 (about 5 clonotypes) and HW9 (one).

The chain combines TRBV7-8 with TRBJ2-7; D is possibly TRBD1 (6 bases). The source material was uncultured baseline CD8+ T cells from peripheral blood mononuclear cells (PBMCs). The receptor was derived from a male donor with HIV. The CDR3 protein is CASSPTRGIDEQYF. CDR3 DNA: TGTGCCAGCAGCCCAACGAGGGGGATCGACGAGCAGTACTTC. Using reference TRBV7-8 and TRBJ2-7 for the parts outside the CDR3, the full variable domain is GAGVSQSPRYKVAKRGQDVALRCDPISGHVSLFWYQQALGQGPEFLTYFQNEAQLDKSGLPSDRFFAERPEGSVSTLKIQRTQQEDSAVYLCASSPTRGIDEQYFGPGTRLTVT.